The rows below give T cell receptor beta chains drawn from one sample of a study of T cell responses to AZD1222 COVID-19 vaccine. The table came from immunoSEQ multiplex PCR; TCRdb's copy has only in-frame clones and leaves some out. The sample lists 35,000 to 50,000 clones, over 75% occurring once. The source material was peripheral blood, sampled 28 days after the second dose of the MenACWY control vaccine. These receptors originate from an adult who received the MenACWY meningococcal vaccine as a control. CDR3s include the opening cysteine and the closing phenylalanine or tryptophan. A D gene is named only where the DNA matches it firmly. The size field is filled for only some rows; it gives once, few, many or a size class.

clone size	CDR3 length	D gene	V gene	J gene	CDR3 DNA	CDR3 protein
-	17	-	TRBV9	TRBJ1-3	TGTGCCAGCAGCGTCTTCGGCTCCGGTTCCTCTGGAAACACCATATATTTT	CASSVFGSGSSGNTIYF
once	15	TRBD2	TRBV18	TRBJ2-3	TGTGCCAGCTCACCAAGCGGGGGGCACACAGATACGCAGTATTTT	CASSPSGGHTDTQYF
-	15	-	TRBV6-5	TRBJ1-5	TGTGCCAGCGACCTGGGGGGATATAGCAATCAGCCCCAGCATTTT	CASDLGGYSNQPQHF
-	14	-	TRBV9	TRBJ1-2	TGTGCCAGCAGCGTAGATCCAGAAAGGTATGGCTACACCTTC	CASSVDPERYGYTF
-	16	-	TRBV30	TRBJ2-7	TGTGCCTGGAGTGCCAAAACCTGGGCAGTATCCTACGAGCAGTACTTC	CAWSAKTWAVSYEQYF
-	13	-	TRBV12-3/TRBV12-4	TRBJ2-1	TGTGCCAGCAGACTCCCAGGGCTCGGTGAGCAGTTCTTC	CASRLPGLGEQFF
-	16	-	TRBV4-1	TRBJ2-7	TGCGCCAGCAGCCCAGGTCCCCCGCGGTTGGGGTACGAGCAGTACTTC	CASSPGPPRLGYEQYF
-	14	-	TRBV5-5	TRBJ1-4	TGTGCCAGCAGTCTCCGGGGGGTTGATGAAAAACTGTTTTTT	CASSLRGVDEKLFF
-	14	-	TRBV2	TRBJ1-6	TGTGCCAGCAGCCCCCATCTTACGAATTCACCCCTCCACTTT	CASSPHLTNSPLHF
once	17	-	TRBV9	TRBJ1-1	TGTGCCAGCAGCGTAGCTTTGGGGGCCCCGGGGAACACTGAAGCTTTCTTT	CASSVALGAPGNTEAFF
-	15	-	TRBV28	TRBJ1-6	TGTGCCAGCAGTTTATATTCGACGAGGGGTTCACCCCTCCACTTT	CASSLYSTRGSPLHF
-	13	-	TRBV7-9	TRBJ1-3	TGTGCCAGCATGTTCGGGGCCGGAAACACCATATATTTT	CASMFGAGNTIYF
-	16	TRBD2	TRBV11-2	TRBJ2-7	TGTGCCAGCAGCCCGGGACTAGCGGGAGCTAGGTACGAGCAGTACTTC	CASSPGLAGARYEQYF
-	16	-	TRBV7-2	TRBJ2-6	TGTGCCAGCAGCTTAGCGGGCGGAGCTGGGGCCAACGTCCTGACTTTC	CASSLAGGAGANVLTF
-	17	TRBD2	TRBV19	TRBJ2-7	TGTGCCAGTAGTATAGGTATCCTAGCGGGGTACTCCTACGAGCAGTACTTC	CASSIGILAGYSYEQYF
few	18	TRBD1	TRBV11-2	TRBJ2-4	TGTGCCAGCAGCACAACAGGGGCCGCGGCTATAGCCAAAAACATTCAGTACTTC	CASSTTGAAAIAKNIQYF
-	14	-	TRBV6-5	TRBJ2-3	TGTGCCAGCAGATTAGCGGCCAGGGGGGATACGCAGTATTTT	CASRLAARGDTQYF
-	14	-	TRBV10-2	TRBJ1-1	TGCGCCAGCAGTGTGCGGGGGCGCGGGGCTGAAGCTTTCTTT	CASSVRGRGAEAFF
once	14	TRBD1	TRBV30	TRBJ1-1	TGTGCCTGGAAAGAGGGGGCGGAGTACACTGAAGCTTTCTTT	CAWKEGAEYTEAFF
-	12	TRBD1	TRBV10-3	TRBJ1-1	TGTGCCATCGGACAGGGAGGCACTGAAGCTTTCTTT	CAIGQGGTEAFF
once	16	-	TRBV5-4	TRBJ1-6	TGTGCCAGCAGCTCTGCACGGGGGACGGATAATTCACCCCTCCACTTT	CASSSARGTDNSPLHF
-	13	-	TRBV30	TRBJ2-3	TGTGCCTGGAGTGGGACCCGGTCGGGTACGCAGTATTTT	CAWSGTRSGTQYF
-	14	-	TRBV18	TRBJ1-1	TGTGCCAGCTCACCACCTCACCTGACTGCTGAAGCTTTCTTT	CASSPPHLTAEAFF
-	13	-	TRBV9	TRBJ2-7	TGTGCCAGCAGCGTAGAAGGCTCCTACGAGCAGTACTTC	CASSVEGSYEQYF
-	13	-	TRBV3-1/TRBV3-2	TRBJ1-1	TGTGCCAGCAGCCAAAAGGTGAACACTGAAGCTTTCTTT	CASSQKVNTEAFF
-	15	-	TRBV30	TRBJ2-4	TGTGCCTGGAGTGTCGGGTCACTAGCCAAAAACATTCAGTACTTC	CAWSVGSLAKNIQYF
-	17	TRBD2	TRBV5-6	TRBJ2-2	TGTGCCAGCAGCCCGCGATGGACTAGCGGGAAGACCGGGGAGCTGTTTTTT	CASSPRWTSGKTGELFF
-	13	-	TRBV12-3/TRBV12-4	TRBJ2-3	TGTGCCAGCAGTTTTGGGAGTAGAGATACGCAGTATTTT	CASSFGSRDTQYF
-	15	-	TRBV12-5	TRBJ2-1	TGTGCTAGTGGTTTGGCCGACAGGCGCGACAATGAGCAGTTCTTC	CASGLADRRDNEQFF
-	16	-	TRBV30	TRBJ2-6	TGTGCCTGGAGTCCACGGCCTCAGGCTGGGGCCAACGTCCTGACTTTC	CAWSPRPQAGANVLTF
-	18	TRBD1	TRBV2	TRBJ1-6	TGTGCCAGCAGTGGAGGACAGGGGGATAGCTCCTATAATTCACCCCTCCACTTT	CASSGGQGDSSYNSPLHF
once	15	-	TRBV28	TRBJ1-6	TGTGCCAGCAGCACCGACCGATTGACTAATTCACCCCTCCACTTT	CASSTDRLTNSPLHF
-	15	-	TRBV6-1	TRBJ1-3	TGTGCCAGCAGTGAAGCCGGGGGGCCGGGAAACACCATATATTTT	CASSEAGGPGNTIYF
-	14	TRBD1	TRBV18	TRBJ1-6	TGTGCCAGCTCACCAGCCAGGGGGAATTCACCCCTCCACTTT	CASSPARGNSPLHF
-	14	-	TRBV6-5	TRBJ2-7	TGTGCCAGCACCTTCTATGACACCTCTTACGAGCAGTACTTC	CASTFYDTSYEQYF
-	17	TRBD1	TRBV27	TRBJ1-6	TGTGCCAGCAGTTTCCAGCAGGGGACAGGGCATAATTCACCCCTCCACTTT	CASSFQQGTGHNSPLHF
-	17	-	TRBV27	TRBJ2-7	TGTGCCAGCAGGAGAGAAGAGACTTGGGACAACTCCTACGAGCAGTACTTC	CASRREETWDNSYEQYF
-	15	TRBD1	TRBV7-9	TRBJ2-3	TGTGCCAGCAGCCCGAGACAGGGGAGTGAAGATACGCAGTATTTT	CASSPRQGSEDTQYF
-	13	-	TRBV2	TRBJ1-2	TGTGCCAGCAGTGAAGGATCGGTCTATGGCTACACCTTC	CASSEGSVYGYTF
once	12	-	TRBV7-9	TRBJ1-5	TGTGCCAGCAGTCAAAACAATCAGCCCCAGCATTTT	CASSQNNQPQHF
-	15	TRBD1	TRBV28	TRBJ1-6	TGTGCCAGCTGTCGGGACAGGGTACGGAATTCACCCCTCCACTTT	CASCRDRVRNSPLHF
-	21	TRBD2	TRBV3-1/TRBV3-2	TRBJ2-1	TGTGCCAGCAGCCCTGCGAGAATAGCGGGAGGACGACGAAGCTCCTACAATGAGCAGTTCTTC	CASSPARIAGGRRSSYNEQFF
few	15	TRBD2	TRBV19	TRBJ2-7	TGTGCCAGTGGAGCCGGGACTAGCGGCTCCTACGAGCAGTACTTC	CASGAGTSGSYEQYF
-	16	TRBD2	TRBV2	TRBJ2-5	TGTGCCAGCAAAGATTTGGCTAGCGGGGGCCAAGAGACCCAGTACTTC	CASKDLASGGQETQYF
once	13	-	TRBV5-1	TRBJ2-2	TGCGCCAGCAGCTCCCCCGGGGCCGGGGAGCTGTTTTTT	CASSSPGAGELFF
-	16	-	TRBV7-6	TRBJ2-2	TGTGCCAGCAGCCCCTGGGTCGGGGAGGACACCGGGGAGCTGTTTTTT	CASSPWVGEDTGELFF
-	15	-	TRBV2	TRBJ1-5	TGTGCCAGCAGTGGCCGGAATCAGGGCAATCAGCCCCAGCATTTT	CASSGRNQGNQPQHF
-	14	-	TRBV19	TRBJ2-2	TGTGCCAGTAGTCTCGGGCCCCTTGAAGGGGAGCTGTTTTTT	CASSLGPLEGELFF
-	16	TRBD1	TRBV15	TRBJ2-5	TGTGCCACCAGTAGTGATTCGACAGGGGATGGAGAGACCCAGTACTTC	CATSSDSTGDGETQYF
-	15	TRBD1	TRBV7-9	TRBJ2-5	TGTGCCAGCAGCTTAGGCCAGGGGGCCCAAGAGACCCAGTACTTC	CASSLGQGAQETQYF